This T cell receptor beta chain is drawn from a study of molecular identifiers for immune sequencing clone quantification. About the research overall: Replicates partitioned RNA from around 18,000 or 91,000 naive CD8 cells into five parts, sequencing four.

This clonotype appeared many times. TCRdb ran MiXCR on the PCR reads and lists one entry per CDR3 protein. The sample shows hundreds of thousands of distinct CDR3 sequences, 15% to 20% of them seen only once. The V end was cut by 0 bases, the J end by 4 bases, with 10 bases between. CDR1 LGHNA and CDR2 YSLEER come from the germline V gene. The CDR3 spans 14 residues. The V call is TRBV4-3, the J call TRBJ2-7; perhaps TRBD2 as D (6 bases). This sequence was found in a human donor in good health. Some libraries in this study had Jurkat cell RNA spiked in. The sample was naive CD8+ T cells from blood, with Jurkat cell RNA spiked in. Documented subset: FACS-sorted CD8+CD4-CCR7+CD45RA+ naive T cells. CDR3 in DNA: TGCGCCAGCAGCCAAGATACTAGCTTGTACGAGCAGTACTTC. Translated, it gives CASSQDTSLYEQYF.